The 25 T cell receptor beta chains listed next were all sequenced from one sample in a study of blood T cells in healthy people across ages. The use of a sample-barcoded 5' primer and a J-beta primer mix characterized a second PCR of 7 to 11 cycles. TCRdb passed the 5' RACE reads through MiXCR, listing each CDR3 protein once. The top ten clones hold approximately 12% of a sample with hundreds of thousands of distinct CDR3 sequences, 52% of them seen once. Sequencing input: blood. The receptors were gathered from a woman older than 75 in good health.

The chain links TRBV27 to TRBJ2-7, with TRBD2 as a possible D gene (6 bases). Trimming cost V 11 bases and J 3 bases, with 17 bases left between them. Germline V gene sequence: CDR1 MNHEY, CDR2 SMNVEV (reference sequence). This CDR3 comprises 13 residues. The CDR3 spells CASRGTVNYEQYF. DNA of the CDR3: TGTGCCTCACGGGGGACGGTCAACTACGAGCAGTACTTC.

The chain couples TRBV6-2 or TRBV6-3 to TRBJ2-1; D might be TRBD2 (5 bases). Trimming left V 6 bases short and J 10 bases short, with 10 bases between. This CDR3 spans 11 amino acids. Per the germline V gene, CDR1 is MNHEY and CDR2 is SVGEGT. CDR3 nucleotide sequence: TGTGCCAGCAGCGAGACTAACGAGCAGTTCTTC. Protein: CASSETNEQFF.

This clonotype was counted at least ten times. The chain joins TRBV28 to TRBJ2-7; D might be TRBD1 (6 bases). Germline-derived CDR1 and CDR2 are MDHEN and SYDVKM. The V gene lost 6 bases and the J gene lost 4 bases, with 10 bases spanning the gap. The CDR3 has 12 amino acids. CDR3 in DNA: TGTGCCAGCAGAGTGACAGGATACGAGCAGTACTTC. Translated: CASRVTGYEQYF.

The V and J genes are TRBV4-1 and TRBJ1-1; D uncertain. The germline V gene has CDR1 MGHRA and CDR2 YSYEKL. Trimming left V 4 bases short and J 6 bases short, with 21 bases between. The CDR3 loop spans 16 amino acids. In DNA form, the CDR3 reads TGCGCCAGCAGCCCCCTGTCAGTAGCGGGAACAGCTGAAGCTTTCTTT. Protein: CASSPLSVAGTAEAFF.

This clonotype was seen ten or more times. This chain connects TRBV5-1 to TRBJ2-7; 11 nucleotides line up with TRBD2. V was clipped by 9 bases and J by 2 bases; unmatched bases: 7. This CDR3 has 14 residues. CDR1 and CDR2 from the germline V gene are SGHRS and YFSETQ. CDR3 loop: CATRTLAGAYEQYF. DNA for the CDR3: TGCGCCACCCGCACACTAGCGGGAGCCTACGAGCAGTACTTC.

This rearrangement joins TRBV28 to TRBJ2-5; 9 bases map to TRBD1. The end of the DNA fits TRBJ2-7 better, so the J call may be wrong. CDR1 is MDHEN, CDR2 SYDVKM, per germline. The CDR3 is made up of 17 amino acids. The CDR3 protein is CASSPLTWDREFYEQYF. The CDR3 DNA reads as TGTGCCAGCAGCCCCTTAACATGGGACAGGGAGTTTTACGAGCAGTACTTC.

To note about this clonotype: Being one base from a much bigger clone, this may be a read error. This rearrangement joins TRBV12-3 or TRBV12-4 to TRBJ2-1, with D possibly TRBD2 on 6 matching bases. Trimming took off 3 bases at V and 13 bases at J, with 13 bases between the two ends. The CDR3 has 12 amino acids. This CDR3 reads CASSFIRETQFF. CDR3 bases: TGTGCCAGCAGTTTTATCCGGGAGACCCAGTTCTTC.

This clonotype was found once. This chain links TRBV25-1 with TRBJ2-3, with 9 positions matching TRBD1. Germline values: CDR1 MGHDK, CDR2 SYGVNS. CDR3 size: 17 residues. J was trimmed by 6 bases and V by 1 base; bases with no gene match: 11. This CDR3 reads CASSEWGQGTGFDTQYF. DNA of the CDR3: TGTGCCAGCAGTGAATGGGGACAGGGCACTGGGTTCGATACGCAGTATTTT. Full variable domain (remainder filled in from reference TRBV25-1 and TRBJ2-3): EADIYQTPRYLVIGTGKKITLECSQTMGHDKMYWYQQDPGMELHLIHYSYGVNSTEKGDLSSESTVSRIRTEHFPLTLESARPSHTSQYLCASSEWGQGTGFDTQYFGPGTRLTVL.

The chain combines TRBV20-1 with TRBJ2-5; tentatively, D is TRBD1 or TRBD2 (6 bases each). The germline V and J ends were trimmed by 3 bases and 4 bases, with 12 bases remaining between them. This CDR3 is 13 amino acids long. The germline V gene encodes CDR1 DFQATT and CDR2 SNEGSKA (reference sequence). The CDR3 loop reads CSASTGARETQYF. CDR3 DNA sequence: TGCAGTGCTAGTACGGGGGCGCGAGAGACCCAGTACTTC.

V gene TRBV15 combines with J gene TRBJ2-3; no firm D call. The germline CDR1 and CDR2 sequences are LNHNV and YYDKDF (reference sequence). The CDR3 is 13 residues long. The V end lost 4 bases, the J end lost 4 bases, and 9 bases lay between the germline ends. In DNA, the CDR3 is TGTGCCACCAGCACCCAGGCGGCAGATACGCAGTATTTT. It encodes CATSTQAADTQYF.

This clonotype was counted once. V is TRBV5-4 and J is TRBJ2-7; unclear D gene. This CDR3 region has 13 residues. Germline V gene lookup returns CDR1 SGHNT and CDR2 YYREEE (reference sequence). Trimming removed 2 bases at V and 5 bases at J, with 11 bases between. This CDR3 is CASSLRDSHEQYF. The CDR3 DNA is TGTGCCAGCAGCTTAAGGGATAGCCACGAGCAGTACTTC.

Concerning this clonotype: A much larger clone sits a single nucleotide away, making a read error possible. This chain links TRBV3-1 with TRBJ2-3; 8 nucleotides match TRBD2. Trimming cost V 5 bases and J 4 bases; bases outside gene matches: 11. CDR1 and CDR2 (germline): LGHDT, YNNKEL (reference sequence). The CDR3 is made up of 16 amino acids. The CDR3 DNA reads as TGTGCCAGCAGCATCGACCCAGGGACTAGGTCAGATACGCAGTATTTT. It encodes CASSIDPGTRSDTQYF.

The CDR3 DNA follows: TGCAGTACTACGCGGGGGGACGGTACAGATACGCAGTATTTT. It translates to CSTTRGDGTDTQYF. The chain joins TRBV20-1 to TRBJ2-3, with TRBD2 matching over 8 bases. The CDR3 is made up of 14 amino acids. Germline values: CDR1 DFQATT, CDR2 SNEGSKA (reference sequence). The ends lost 8 bases at V and 3 bases at J; junction bases unmatched: 10.

This clonotype was counted ten times or more. V usage is TRBV12-3 or TRBV12-4 and J usage is TRBJ2-1; D gene unclear. The CDR3 extends over 15 amino acids. Trimming took off 6 bases at V and 0 bases at J, with 12 bases between the two ends. The CDR3 protein is CASRQTPSSYNEQFF. The CDR3 DNA reads TGTGCCAGCAGGCAAACGCCGAGCTCCTACAATGAGCAGTTCTTC.

This clonotype has at least ten counts. V usage is TRBV20-1 and J usage is TRBJ2-5, with D possibly matching TRBD1 (6 bases). CDR3 length equals 16 residues. CDR1 and CDR2 from the germline V gene are DFQATT and SNEGSKA (reference sequence). V was clipped by 7 bases and J by 5 bases, with 26 bases between them. The CDR3 reads CSGQSRGTSIRETQYF. The CDR3 DNA reads as TGCAGTGGTCAAAGTAGGGGGACATCTATCAGGGAGACCCAGTACTTC.

This clonotype was counted between two and nine times. The V and J genes are TRBV4-2 and TRBJ2-6, with 7 bases lining up with TRBD2. The germline V gene encodes CDR1 LGHNA and CDR2 YNFKEQ. The CDR3 sequence is 16 residues long. The junction had 1 base not matched to a gene; V was cut back by 0 bases and J by 2 bases. The CDR3 nucleotides are TGTGCCAGCAGCCAAGAAGGGACTACTGGGGCCAACGTCCTGACTTTC. It specifies CASSQEGTTGANVLTF.

J is TRBJ2-7 and V is TRBV19; 11 nucleotides align to TRBD1. Germline V gene lookup returns CDR1 LNHDA and CDR2 SQIVND (reference sequence). The CDR3 loop spans 14 amino acids. Trimming at V came to 4 bases and at J to 6 bases, leaving 5 bases not matched to a gene. This CDR3 reads CASSTGTGGTEQYF. The CDR3, as DNA: TGTGCCAGTAGTACCGGGACAGGGGGAACCGAGCAGTACTTC.

The chain employs TRBV18 and TRBJ1-1; D call uncertain. Germline V gives CDR1 KGHSH, CDR2 LQKENI. The ends were cut back, 4 bases at V and 8 bases at J, with 17 bases in the middle. The length of the CDR3 is 14 residues. CDR3 in DNA: TGTGCCAGCTCACAGCTCACCGGTACCGGGGAAGCTTTCTTT. Translating it yields CASSQLTGTGEAFF.

The chain couples TRBV7-2 to TRBJ2-1; D remains unclear. The V and J ends lost 5 bases and 2 bases respectively, with 10 bases between them. CDR1 SGHTA and CDR2 FQGNSA come from the germline V gene. This CDR3 is built from 14 residues. CDR3 region: CASSLEQTYNEQFF. The CDR3 nucleotides are TGTGCCAGCAGCCTAGAACAGACCTACAATGAGCAGTTCTTC. Combining the CDR3 with reference TRBV7-2 and TRBJ2-1 gives the whole variable domain GAGVSQSPSNKVTEKGKDVELRCDPISGHTALYWYRQSLGQGLEFLIYFQGNSAPDKSGLPSDRFSAERTGGSVSTLTIQRTQQEDSAVYLCASSLEQTYNEQFFGPGTRLTVL.

The chain uses TRBV6-1 and TRBJ1-5; no definite D call. V was trimmed by 8 bases and J by 7 bases, leaving 12 bases between them. Germline V CDR1 and CDR2: MNHNS, SASEGT. The CDR3 spans 12 residues. In DNA, the CDR3 is TGTGCCAGCCGTGGCCCAACCCAGCCCCAGCATTTT. Protein sequence: CASRGPTQPQHF.

This sequence joins TRBV3-1 and TRBJ2-1, with TRBD2 matching over 9 bases. CDR1 LGHDT and CDR2 YNNKEL come from the germline V gene (reference sequence). V shed 1 base, J shed 4 bases, and the junction held 14 bases outside the gene matches. The CDR3 has 19 residues. CDR3 loop: CASSQGASGTARLYNEQFF. CDR3 bases: TGTGCCAGCAGCCAAGGGGCTAGCGGGACCGCGAGGCTTTACAATGAGCAGTTCTTC.

To note about this clonotype: Since a much larger clone is just one base distant, this may be a read error. The J gene is TRBJ2-5, the V gene TRBV5-1, with TRBD2 matching over 10 bases. Trimming removed 5 bases from V and 11 bases from J; junction bases left unmatched: 15. The CDR3 loop spans 15 amino acids. Germline V CDR1 and CDR2: SGHRS, YFSETQ. CDR3 DNA: TGCGCCAGCAGGGACCTAGCGGGGGACTACAATGAGCAGTACTTC. Amino acid sequence: CASRDLAGDYNEQYF.

The chain has TRBV20-1 and TRBJ2-3; either TRBD1 or TRBD2 may fit D (7 bases each). The CDR3 runs 13 residues. CDR1 is DFQATT, CDR2 SNEGSKA, per germline (reference sequence). V lost 5 bases, J lost 2 bases, and 11 bases lay in between. CDR3 residues: CSAQGGPTDTQYF. The DNA of the CDR3 is TGCAGTGCTCAGGGGGGGCCCACAGATACGCAGTATTTT.

In the case of this clonotype: Given a much more abundant clone one base away, this may be a read error. The chain combines TRBV11-2 with TRBJ1-1; TRBD1 might be the D (6 bases). V lost 2 bases to trimming and J lost 6 bases, with 19 bases between them. Germline CDR1 reads SGHAT; CDR2 reads FQNNGV. CDR3 length: 16 amino acids. CDR3 sequence reads: CASSLPIAAGASEAFF. In DNA, the CDR3 is TGTGCCAGCAGCTTACCCATTGCGGCGGGGGCCTCTGAAGCTTTCTTT.

On this clonotype itself: A clone one base away is much larger, so this may be a read error. The J gene is TRBJ2-1, the V gene TRBV20-1, with 8 bases aligning to TRBD2. The J call is uncertain, as TRBJ2-7 better fits the DNA end. CDR3 length: 15 amino acids. Germline V lookup: CDR1 DFQATT, CDR2 SNEGSKA (reference sequence). The chain's CDR3 is CSAPGLGIRHNEQYF. The DNA of the CDR3 is TGCAGTGCTCCGGGACTAGGAATCCGGCACAATGAGCAGTACTTC.